This note documents a single T cell receptor (beta chain) sequence. The data derive from a study of OX40 agonist ivuxolimab in advanced cancers. V lost 4 bases and J 1 base, leaving 14 bases between the germline ends. Germline V CDR1 and CDR2: SQVTM, ANQGSEA. The CDR3 has 15 residues. Generated by immunoSEQ multiplex PCR, the TCRdb table keeps only in-frame clones and is missing some. The sample lists 70,000 or so clones, around nine tenths seen once, with 0.6% to 0.75% in the top ten. The origin of this receptor is an adult with an advanced solid tumor such as melanoma, head and neck, liver or kidney cancer. The source material was CD4+ or CD8+ T cells sorted from blood, sampled in a trial of the OX40 agonist ivuxolimab. V is TRBV29-1 and J is TRBJ2-1; D is perhaps TRBD2 (6 bases). Written as DNA, the CDR3 is TGCAGCGTTGTACCGGGACTCCATTCCTACAATGAGCAGTTCTTC. The encoded protein is CSVVPGLHSYNEQFF.